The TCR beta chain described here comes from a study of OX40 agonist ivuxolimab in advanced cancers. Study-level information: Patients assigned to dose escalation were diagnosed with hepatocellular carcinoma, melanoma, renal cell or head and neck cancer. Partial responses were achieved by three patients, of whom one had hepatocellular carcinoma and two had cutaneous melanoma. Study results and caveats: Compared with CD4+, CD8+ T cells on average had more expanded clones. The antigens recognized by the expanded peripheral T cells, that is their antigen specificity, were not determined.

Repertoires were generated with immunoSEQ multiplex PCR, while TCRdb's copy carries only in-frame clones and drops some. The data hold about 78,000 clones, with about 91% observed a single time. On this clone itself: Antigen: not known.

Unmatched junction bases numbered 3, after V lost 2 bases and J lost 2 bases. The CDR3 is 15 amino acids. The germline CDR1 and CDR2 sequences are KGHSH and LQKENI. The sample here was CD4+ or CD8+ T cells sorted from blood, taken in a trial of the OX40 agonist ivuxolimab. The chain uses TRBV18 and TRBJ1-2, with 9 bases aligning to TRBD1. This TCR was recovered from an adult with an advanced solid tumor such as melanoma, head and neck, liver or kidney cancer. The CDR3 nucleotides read TGTGCCAGCTCACCAGCGGGACAGGGAAACTATGGCTACACCTTC. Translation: CASSPAGQGNYGYTF.